These T cell receptor beta chains were read from a single sample in a study of shared clonotypes between healthy human individuals. Some clones are missing from TCRdb's copy, which holds only in-frame ones; the method was immunoSEQ multiplex PCR. Here the sample spans some 790,000 clones, 55% to 80% being singletons. The sequencing sample was made of memory CD4+ T cells sorted from blood. Receptors were obtained from a woman in her 30s in good health. The CDR3 runs from the conserved cysteine through the conserved F or W. D genes are given only for firm matches. Clone sizes are given selectively: once, few, many, or a class where the clone is expanded.

V gene: TRBV28; J gene: TRBJ2-7; D gene: TRBD1; clone size: NA; CDR3 protein: CASREGQGVHEQYF; CDR3 DNA: TGTGCCAGCAGGGAAGGACAGGGAGTACACGAGCAGTACTTC
V gene: TRBV5-4; J gene: TRBJ2-1; D gene: TRBD2; clone size: NA; CDR3 protein: CASSYGLAGPTSYNEQFF; CDR3 DNA: TGTGCCAGCAGCTACGGACTAGCGGGCCCTACCTCCTACAATGAGCAGTTCTTC
V gene: TRBV5-1; J gene: TRBJ2-7; D gene: NA; clone size: NA; CDR3 protein: CASSRPGGTRSYEQYF; CDR3 DNA: TGCGCCAGCAGCCGGCCCGGGGGGACAAGGTCCTACGAGCAGTACTTC
V gene: TRBV13; J gene: TRBJ1-1; D gene: TRBD1; clone size: NA; CDR3 protein: CASSTTGVVTEAFF; CDR3 DNA: TGTGCCAGCAGTACGACAGGGGTCGTCACTGAAGCTTTCTTT
V gene: TRBV7-9; J gene: TRBJ2-7; D gene: NA; clone size: NA; CDR3 protein: CASSYSSEQYF; CDR3 DNA: TGTGCCAGCAGCTACTCATCCGAGCAGTACTTC
V gene: TRBV11-2; J gene: TRBJ2-1; D gene: TRBD1; clone size: once; CDR3 protein: CASSITTGGNEQFF; CDR3 DNA: TGTGCCAGCAGCATCACGACAGGGGGGAATGAGCAGTTCTTC
V gene: TRBV2; J gene: TRBJ2-7; D gene: TRBD1; clone size: NA; CDR3 protein: CASSWTGVEQYF; CDR3 DNA: TGTGCCAGCAGTTGGACAGGGGTCGAGCAGTACTTC
V gene: TRBV7-6; J gene: TRBJ2-7; D gene: TRBD1; clone size: NA; CDR3 protein: CASSNRGQSCEQYF; CDR3 DNA: TGTGCCAGCAGCAACAGGGGGCAGTCCTGCGAGCAGTACTTC
V gene: TRBV5-1; J gene: TRBJ2-1; D gene: NA; clone size: few; CDR3 protein: CASSSPGLYNEQFF; CDR3 DNA: TGCGCCAGCAGTTCGCCAGGGCTCTACAATGAGCAGTTCTTC
V gene: TRBV5-1; J gene: TRBJ2-2; D gene: NA; clone size: NA; CDR3 protein: CASSLEGRNTGELFF; CDR3 DNA: TGCGCCAGCAGCTTGGAAGGCAGAAACACCGGGGAGCTGTTTTTT
V gene: TRBV6-1; J gene: TRBJ2-7; D gene: NA; clone size: once; CDR3 protein: CASSGEEILLGEQYF; CDR3 DNA: TGTGCCAGCAGTGGTGAGGAAATATTACTAGGCGAGCAGTACTTC
V gene: TRBV28; J gene: TRBJ1-2; D gene: TRBD1; clone size: NA; CDR3 protein: CASRSDRNNNYGYTF; CDR3 DNA: TGTGCCAGCAGATCGGACAGGAATAATAACTATGGCTACACCTTC
V gene: TRBV5-4; J gene: TRBJ2-1; D gene: TRBD2; clone size: few; CDR3 protein: CASSAGRAGGPYNEQFF; CDR3 DNA: TGTGCCAGCAGCGCGGGTCGGGCGGGAGGCCCCTACAATGAGCAGTTCTTC
V gene: TRBV7-8; J gene: TRBJ2-7; D gene: NA; clone size: NA; CDR3 protein: CASSFTLETGARNEQYF; CDR3 DNA: TGTGCCAGCAGCTTCACCCTAGAGACCGGGGCCCGCAACGAGCAGTACTTC
V gene: TRBV7-8; J gene: TRBJ2-6; D gene: TRBD1; clone size: NA; CDR3 protein: CASSSGTGLLSGANVLTF; CDR3 DNA: TGTGCCAGCAGCTCTGGGACAGGGTTACTCTCTGGGGCCAACGTCCTGACTTTC
V gene: TRBV11-2; J gene: TRBJ1-1; D gene: NA; clone size: many; CDR3 protein: CASSLGRPHAEAFF; CDR3 DNA: TGTGCCAGCAGCTTAGGGAGGCCCCACGCTGAAGCTTTCTTT
V gene: TRBV6-5; J gene: TRBJ2-1; D gene: TRBD2; clone size: NA; CDR3 protein: CASSPNSGSLNEQFF; CDR3 DNA: TGTGCCAGCAGTCCAAATAGCGGGAGTCTGAATGAGCAGTTCTTC
V gene: TRBV5-1; J gene: TRBJ2-3; D gene: TRBD2; clone size: NA; CDR3 protein: CASSQASGTGTQYF; CDR3 DNA: TGCGCCAGCAGCCAGGCTAGCGGAACGGGTACGCAGTATTTT
V gene: TRBV18; J gene: TRBJ2-2; D gene: NA; clone size: few; CDR3 protein: CASSPPETRGTGELFF; CDR3 DNA: TGTGCCAGCTCACCACCGGAGACGCGAGGCACCGGGGAGCTGTTTTTT
V gene: TRBV14; J gene: TRBJ2-5; D gene: TRBD1; clone size: NA; CDR3 protein: CASSSGQGLFETQYF; CDR3 DNA: TGTGCCAGCAGCTCAGGACAGGGCCTGTTTGAGACCCAGTACTTC
V gene: TRBV21-1; J gene: TRBJ2-7; D gene: NA; clone size: NA; CDR3 protein: CASSKAGLAPSYEQYF; CDR3 DNA: TGTGCCAGCAGCAAAGCGGGGCTAGCACCCTCCTACGAGCAGTACTTC
V gene: TRBV28; J gene: TRBJ2-3; D gene: TRBD2; clone size: NA; CDR3 protein: CASSLFSPLADSTDTQYF; CDR3 DNA: TGTGCCAGCAGTTTATTTTCCCCCCTAGCGGACAGCACAGATACGCAGTATTTT
V gene: TRBV6-1; J gene: TRBJ2-7; D gene: NA; clone size: NA; CDR3 protein: CASGWDAAYEQYF; CDR3 DNA: TGTGCCAGCGGATGGGACGCCGCCTACGAGCAGTACTTC